A single TCR beta chain is shown here with its context. The antigen remains undetermined. This sample stems from a study of cytotoxic CD8 clonotypes in ibrutinib-treated CLL. Sequencing was performed with immunoSEQ multiplex PCR; in TCRdb, only in-frame clones are kept and a portion is missing. The sample yields about 29,000 clones, 55% to 75% seen once. The authors obtained roughly 2 micrograms of genomic DNA from cryopreserved PBMCs for TCR beta libraries. The CDR3 runs to 14 residues. Looked up from germline, CDR1 is KGHSH and CDR2 is LQKENI. Trimming took off 3 bases at V and 6 bases at J, with 11 bases between the two ends. Study results and limitations: Whereas clonality rose at ibrutinib response, it declined toward baseline at progression. The study found baseline clonality above age-matched healthy donors, tracking circulating CD8+ T-cell counts. Clonotypes that were public were uncommon, and they contracted or stayed stable on treatment.

This receptor was taken from a human donor with chronic lymphocytic leukemia. V gene TRBV18 combines with J gene TRBJ2-2; D gene unclear. This material consisted of PBMCs, taken after 24 months of ibrutinib treatment. CDR3 in DNA: TGTGCCAGCTCACCGCTCCGGTCCTCCGGGGAGCTGTTTTTT. Translated, it gives CASSPLRSSGELFF.